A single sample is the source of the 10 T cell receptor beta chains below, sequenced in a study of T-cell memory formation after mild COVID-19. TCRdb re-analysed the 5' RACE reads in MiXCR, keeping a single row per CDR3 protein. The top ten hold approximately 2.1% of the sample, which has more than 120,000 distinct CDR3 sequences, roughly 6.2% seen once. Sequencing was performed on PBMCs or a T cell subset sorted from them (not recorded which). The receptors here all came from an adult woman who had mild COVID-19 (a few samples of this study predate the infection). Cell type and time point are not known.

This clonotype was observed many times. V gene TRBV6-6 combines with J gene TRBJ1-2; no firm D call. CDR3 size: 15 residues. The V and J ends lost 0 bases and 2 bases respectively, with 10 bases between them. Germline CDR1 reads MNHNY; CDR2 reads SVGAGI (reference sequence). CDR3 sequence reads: CASSYSRLLNYGYTF. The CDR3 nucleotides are TGTGCCAGCAGTTACTCAAGACTGCTAAACTATGGCTACACCTTC.

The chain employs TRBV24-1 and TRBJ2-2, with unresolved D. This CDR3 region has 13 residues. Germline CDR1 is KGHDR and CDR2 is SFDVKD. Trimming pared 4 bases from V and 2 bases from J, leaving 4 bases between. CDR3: CATSDPNTGELFF. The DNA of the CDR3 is TGTGCCACCAGTGACCCTAACACCGGGGAGCTGTTTTTT.

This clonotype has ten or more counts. CDR3 protein: CASSLAYNEQFF. In DNA, the CDR3 is TGTGCCAGCAGCTTAGCGTACAATGAGCAGTTCTTC. The chain has TRBV7-2 and TRBJ2-1; D not certain. This CDR3 comprises 12 residues. V was trimmed by 0 bases and J by 4 bases, leaving 1 base between them. Germline CDR1 is SGHTA and CDR2 is FQGNSA. Based on the CDR3 plus reference TRBV7-2 and TRBJ2-1, the full variable domain is GAGVSQSPSNKVTEKGKDVELRCDPISGHTALYWYRQSLGQGLEFLIYFQGNSAPDKSGLPSDRFSAERTGGSVSTLTIQRTQQEDSAVYLCASSLAYNEQFFGPGTRLTVL.

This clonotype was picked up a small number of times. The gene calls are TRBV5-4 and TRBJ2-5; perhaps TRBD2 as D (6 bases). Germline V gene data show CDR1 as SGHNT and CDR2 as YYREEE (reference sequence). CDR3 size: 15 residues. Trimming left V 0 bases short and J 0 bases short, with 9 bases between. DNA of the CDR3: TGTGCCAGCAGCTTGGGAGGAGGGGACCAAGAGACCCAGTACTTC. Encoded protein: CASSLGGGDQETQYF.

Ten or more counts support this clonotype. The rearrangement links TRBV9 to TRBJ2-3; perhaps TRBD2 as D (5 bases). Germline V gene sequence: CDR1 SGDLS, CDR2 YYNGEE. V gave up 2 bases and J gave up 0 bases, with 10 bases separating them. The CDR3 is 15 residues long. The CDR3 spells CASSVGLASTDTQYF. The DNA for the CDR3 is TGTGCCAGCAGCGTCGGACTGGCCAGCACAGATACGCAGTATTTT.

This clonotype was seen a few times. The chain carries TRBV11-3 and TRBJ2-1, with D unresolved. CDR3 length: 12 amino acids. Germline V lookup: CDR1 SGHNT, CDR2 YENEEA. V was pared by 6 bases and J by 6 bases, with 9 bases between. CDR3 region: CASSSVSNEQFF. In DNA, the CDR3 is TGTGCCAGCAGTTCAGTAAGCAATGAGCAGTTCTTC.

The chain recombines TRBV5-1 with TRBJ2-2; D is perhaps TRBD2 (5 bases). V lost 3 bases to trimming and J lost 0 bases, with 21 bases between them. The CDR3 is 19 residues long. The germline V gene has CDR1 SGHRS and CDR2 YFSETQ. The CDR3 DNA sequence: TGCGCCAGCAGCTCGGGGATGCGGGCGGGTCCTCCGAACACCGGGGAGCTGTTTTTT. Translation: CASSSGMRAGPPNTGELFF.

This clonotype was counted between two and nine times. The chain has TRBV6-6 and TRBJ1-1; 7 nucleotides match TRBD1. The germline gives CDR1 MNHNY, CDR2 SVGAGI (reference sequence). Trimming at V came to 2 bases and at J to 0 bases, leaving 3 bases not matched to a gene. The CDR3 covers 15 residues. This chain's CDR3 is CASSYADRVNTEAFF. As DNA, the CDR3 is TGTGCCAGCAGTTACGCCGACAGGGTGAACACTGAAGCTTTCTTT.

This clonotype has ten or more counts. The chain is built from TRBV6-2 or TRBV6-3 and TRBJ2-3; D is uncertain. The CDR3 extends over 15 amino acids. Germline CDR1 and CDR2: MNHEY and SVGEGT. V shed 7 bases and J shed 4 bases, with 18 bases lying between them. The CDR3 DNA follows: TGTGCCAGCACCCCGGTGGCAGGTTTCGCAGATACGCAGTATTTT. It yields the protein CASTPVAGFADTQYF.

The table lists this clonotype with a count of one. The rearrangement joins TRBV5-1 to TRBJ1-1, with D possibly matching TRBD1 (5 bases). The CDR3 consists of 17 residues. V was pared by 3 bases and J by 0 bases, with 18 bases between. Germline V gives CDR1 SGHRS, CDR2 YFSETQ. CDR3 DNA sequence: TGCGCCAGCAGCTGGGGGTTTCGCCCCATAATGAACACTGAAGCTTTCTTT. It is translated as CASSWGFRPIMNTEAFF. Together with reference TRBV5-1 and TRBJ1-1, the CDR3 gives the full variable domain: KAGVTQTPRYLIKTRGQQVTLSCSPISGHRSVSWYQQTPGQGLQFLFEYFSETQRNKGNFPGRFSGRQFSNSRSEMNVSTLELGDSALYLCASSWGFRPIMNTEAFFGQGTRLTVV.